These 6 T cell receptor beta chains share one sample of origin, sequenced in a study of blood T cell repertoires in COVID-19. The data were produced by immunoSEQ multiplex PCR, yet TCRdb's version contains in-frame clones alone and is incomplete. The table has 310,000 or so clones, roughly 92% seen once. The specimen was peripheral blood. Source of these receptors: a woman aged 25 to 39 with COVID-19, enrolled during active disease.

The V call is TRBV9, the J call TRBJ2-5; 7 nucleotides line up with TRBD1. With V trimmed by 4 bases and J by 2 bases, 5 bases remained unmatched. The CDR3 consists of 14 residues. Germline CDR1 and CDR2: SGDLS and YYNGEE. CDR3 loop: CASSMGQIQETQYF. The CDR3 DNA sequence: TGTGCCAGCAGCATGGGACAGATACAAGAGACCCAGTACTTC.

CDR3 residues: CASSQEGRGNTEAFF. The CDR3 DNA reads TGTGCCAGCAGCCAAGAAGGGAGGGGAAACACTGAAGCTTTCTTT. J is TRBJ1-1 and V is TRBV3-1 (or the pseudogene TRBV3-2); TRBD1 is a possible D gene (5 bases). This CDR3 comprises 15 residues. Trimming left V 0 bases short and J 2 bases short, with 10 bases between. Germline values: CDR1 LGHDT, CDR2 YNNKEL (reference sequence).

This CDR3 reads CASSPRGRRTEAFF. The CDR3 DNA is TGTGCCAGTAGTCCCAGGGGGCGCAGGACTGAAGCTTTCTTT. The chain carries TRBV19 and TRBJ1-1; TRBD1 matches 8 bases. This CDR3 region has 14 residues. Germline trimming cut 5 bases from V and 5 bases from J; bases unmatched to any gene: 7. Germline V gives CDR1 LNHDA, CDR2 SQIVND (reference sequence). Supplemented by reference TRBV19 and TRBJ1-1, the full variable domain reads DGGITQSPKYLFRKEGQNVTLSCEQNLNHDAMYWYRQDPGQGLRLIYYSQIVNDFQKGDIAEGYSVSREKKESFPLTVTSAQKNPTAFYLCASSPRGRRTEAFFGQGTRLTVV.

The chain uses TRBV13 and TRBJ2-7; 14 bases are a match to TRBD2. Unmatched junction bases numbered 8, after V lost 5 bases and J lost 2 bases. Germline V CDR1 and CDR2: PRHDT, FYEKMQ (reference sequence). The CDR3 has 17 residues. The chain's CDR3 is CASSPRTSGRFTYEQYF. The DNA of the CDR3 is TGTGCCAGCAGCCCGCGGACTAGCGGGAGGTTTACCTACGAGCAGTACTTC. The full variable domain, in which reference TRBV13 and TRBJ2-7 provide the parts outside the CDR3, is AAGVIQSPRHLIKEKRETATLKCYPIPRHDTVYWYQQGPGQDPQFLISFYEKMQSDKGSIPDRFSAQQFSDYHSELNMSSLELGDSALYFCASSPRTSGRFTYEQYFGPGTRLTVT.

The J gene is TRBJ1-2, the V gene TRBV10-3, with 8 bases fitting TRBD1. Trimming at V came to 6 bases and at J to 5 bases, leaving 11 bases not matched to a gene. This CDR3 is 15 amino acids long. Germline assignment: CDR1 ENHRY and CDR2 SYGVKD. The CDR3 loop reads CAIRNDRGGGYGYTF. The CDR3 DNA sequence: TGTGCCATCAGAAACGACAGGGGCGGAGGTTATGGCTACACCTTC.

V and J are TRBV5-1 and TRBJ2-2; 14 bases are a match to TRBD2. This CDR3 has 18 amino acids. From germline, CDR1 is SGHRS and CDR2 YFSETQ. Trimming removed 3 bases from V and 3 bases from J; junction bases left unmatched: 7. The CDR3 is CASSWTGTSGSHTGELFF. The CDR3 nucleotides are TGCGCCAGCAGCTGGACCGGGACTAGCGGGAGCCACACCGGGGAGCTGTTTTTT.